Below, 17 T cell receptor beta chains from the same sample are listed, as sequenced in a study of CD8+ T cells in alopecia areata. Extraction and reverse transcription of RNA yielded cDNA as the sequencing template. Only in-frame clones appear in the TCRdb table, and some are missing; sequencing was by immunoSEQ multiplex PCR. The data show 15,000 to 20,000 clones, with none appearing a single time. Cutaneous lymph node cells were pooled, and they were sorted using CD4, CD8alpha, NKG2D, NKG2ACE and other markers. Sample: CD8+ T cells sorted from a lymph node. The receptors were gathered from a C3H/HeJ mouse with alopecia areata. The MHC haplotype of the strain is H2-k.

The sample holds a few counts of this clone. Gene names and germline refer to mouse. The read ends 4 residues early relative to the CDR3; the germline J gene fills the gap. The genes are TRBV16 and TRBJ1-1, with D possibly TRBD1 on 5 matching bases. This CDR3 has 16 residues. Germline loops: CDR1 SGHSA, CDR2 FRNQAP. This CDR3 is CASSLDTNRRRTEVFF. The sequenced CDR3 bases are TGTGCAAGCAGCTTAGATACGAACAGGAGACGGACA.

In its sample, this clone was seen many times. The listed genes are named as in mouse. The read stops 4 residues short of the end of the CDR3; the missing end is completed from the germline J gene. The chain carries TRBV1 and TRBJ2-7; 7 bases are a match to TRBD2. This CDR3 has 15 residues. Germline-derived CDR1 and CDR2 are NSQYPW and LRSPGD (reference sequence). CDR3 DNA (partial): TGCACCTGCAGTGCAGATCTGCTGGGGGTATAT. Translated: CTCSADLLGVY. The full CDR3 is CTCSADLLGVYEQYF. Full variable domain (missing parts from reference TRBV1 and TRBJ2-7): VTLLEQNPRWRLVPRGQAVNLRCILKNSQYPWMSWYQQDLQKQLQWLFTLRSPGDKEVKSLPGADYLATRVTDTELRLQVANMSQGRTLYCTCSADLLGVYEQYFGPGTRLTVL.

About this clone: Gene names and germline refer to mouse. The observed sequence ends 4 residues before the CDR3 terminus, with the missing tail filled in from the germline J gene. The chain has TRBV19 and TRBJ1-4, with a possible D match to TRBD1 (5 bases). The ends were cut back, 4 bases at V and 6 bases at J, with 7 bases in the middle. Germline V lookup: CDR1 FNHDT, CDR2 SITEND (reference sequence). CDR3 length equals 12 residues. Here the CDR3 reads CASSPTDERLFF. CDR3 bases read: TGTGCCAGCAGTCCGACAGACGAA.

This clone was detected many times. Genes here carry mouse names. From the germline J gene comes the end of the CDR3, since the read stops 4 residues before it. The chain couples TRBV19 to TRBJ2-7, with 14 bases aligning to TRBD2. The germline gives CDR1 FNHDT, CDR2 SITEND (reference sequence). This CDR3 is 14 amino acids long. CDR3 protein: CASSGTGGAYEQYF. Partial CDR3 DNA: TGTGCCAGCAGTGGGACTGGGGGGGCGTAT.

This clone was observed a few times. Gene names are the mouse ones. The DNA ends 4 residues before the CDR3 does, and the rest of the CDR3 is filled in from the germline J gene. The chain combines TRBV17 with TRBJ2-3, with 10 nucleotides matching TRBD2. V was clipped by 1 base and J by 3 bases; unmatched bases: 13. In germline, CDR1 is MNHDT, CDR2 YYDKIL. CDR3 length: 19 residues. CDR3 amino acids: CASSRVAWGGASGAETLYF. The sequenced part of the CDR3 DNA is TGTGCTAGCAGTAGAGTGGCCTGGGGGGGCGCAAGTGGGGCAGAA.

This clone was picked up many times. Genes and germline come from the mouse. The read stops 4 residues short of the end of the CDR3; the missing end is completed from the germline J gene. J is TRBJ2-7 and V is TRBV14; TRBD2 matches 9 bases. V shed 6 bases, J shed 0 bases, and the junction held 7 bases outside the gene matches. The CDR3 totals 15 residues. Germline values: CDR1 SGHDT, CDR2 FRDEAV. The CDR3: CASTGLGRSSYEQYF. CDR3 bases read: TGTGCCAGCACCGGACTGGGGAGGAGCTCCTAT.

A word on this clone: These gene names are mouse names. CDR3 bases read: TGTGCCAGCAGTCAGGGACAAGCAAACACA. Its protein product is CASSQGQANT. The entire CDR3 protein reads CASSQGQANTEVFF. The chain employs TRBV19 and TRBJ1-1; TRBD1 is a possible D gene (6 bases). The read ends 4 residues shy of where the CDR3 ends; the end is completed using the germline J gene. V gave up 4 bases and J gave up 0 bases, with 10 bases separating them. There are 14 residues in the CDR3. Germline V gene sequence: CDR1 FNHDT, CDR2 SITEND (reference sequence).

Comments on this clone: Genes here carry mouse names. The sequenced fragment ends 4 residues before the CDR3 boundary, so the rest is inferred from the germline J gene. The chain uses TRBV16 and TRBJ2-7, with D perhaps TRBD1 (6 bases). Germline V CDR1 and CDR2: SGHSA, FRNQAP. With 5 bases removed from V and 0 bases from J, the gap between germline ends came to 11 bases. The CDR3 is 14 residues long. CDR3 region: CASSLGQSSYEQYF. Incomplete CDR3 DNA: TGTGCAAGCAGCCTCGGACAGAGCTCCTAT.

This clone was observed a handful of times. The genes and germline here are from mouse. CDR3 sequence reads: CASSSPANSDYTF. Incomplete CDR3 DNA: TGTGCTAGCAGTTCCCCAGCAAACTCC. The V call is TRBV29, the J call TRBJ1-2; no firm D call. With the read ending 4 residues before the CDR3 end, the germline J gene is used to fill in that end. CDR3 size: 13 residues. Trimming took 4 bases from V and 0 from J, leaving 6 bases between them. The germline V gene has CDR1 MSHET and CDR2 SYDVDS.

This clone was picked up many times. Gene names and germline match the mouse. The CDR3 end falls 4 residues outside the read, so it is completed with the germline J gene. V and J are TRBV1 and TRBJ2-7; 11 nucleotides match TRBD2. Losses at the gene ends were 0 bases for V and 0 bases for J; bases not matched to a gene: 1. The CDR3 is made up of 16 amino acids. CDR1 NSQYPW and CDR2 LRSPGD come from the germline V gene (reference sequence). CDR3 sequence: CTCSAEDWGDSYEQYF. The part of the CDR3 DNA that was read is TGCACCTGCAGTGCAGAGGACTGGGGGGACTCCTAT.

This clone turned up a few times. The gene names here belong to mouse. The CDR3 end is not reached by the read, which stops 4 residues before it; the germline J gene fills it in. The chain joins TRBV13-3 to TRBJ2-2; 11 bases are a match to TRBD2. The ends lost 4 bases at V and 0 bases at J; junction bases unmatched: 2. Germline V gene sequence: CDR1 NNHDY, CDR2 SYVADS. CDR3 length: 16 amino acids. CDR3 bases read: TGTGCCAGCAGTCCGGGACTGGGGGCAAACACCGGG. Translated: CASSPGLGANTG. The CDR3 reads in full as CASSPGLGANTGQLYF.

The sample holds many counts of this clone. Mouse gene names and germline throughout. The read gets to within 4 residues of the CDR3 end, and the germline J gene fills in the rest. V gene TRBV13-3 combines with J gene TRBJ2-7; D not certain. Germline V gives CDR1 NNHDY, CDR2 SYVADS. V was cut by 1 base and J by 0 bases, with 8 bases left in between. The CDR3 sequence is 14 residues long. Partial CDR3 DNA: TGTGCCAGCAGTGATCGCCCAGGCTCCTAT. It is translated as CASSDRPGSY. The whole CDR3 sequence reads CASSDRPGSYEQYF.

A note on this clone: TCRdb gives a protein that differs at residue 12 from what the DNA encodes, so the protein here is translated from the DNA. Gene and germline names: mouse. Read coverage stops 3 residues before the CDR3 terminus; the germline J gene supplies the remainder. The chain joins TRBV31 to TRBJ1-6; TRBD1 aligns across 8 bases. TRBJ1-6 is given ORF status, its function remaining uncertain. The CDR3 totals 15 residues. CDR1 GKSSPN and CDR2 SITVG come from the germline V gene. Trimming cost V 0 bases and J 9 bases; bases outside gene matches: 7. The DNA read from the CDR3 is TGTGCCTGGAGTCTAAGGCAGGGGGCGCTTTCGCCC. Its protein product is CAWSLRQGALSP. Given in full, the CDR3 is CAWSLRQGALSPLYF.

This clone was detected a few times. The germline and genes are mouse ones. The CDR3 loop reads CASSGGLGTYEQYF. The part of the CDR3 DNA that was read is TGTGCCAGCAGTGGGGGACTGGGTACCTAT. The genes are TRBV13-1 and TRBJ2-7, with 9 nucleotides matching TRBD2. The DNA ends 4 residues before the CDR3 does, and the rest of the CDR3 is filled in from the germline J gene. V lost 3 bases and J lost 2; bases outside the gene matches: 3. This CDR3 is built from 14 residues. The V gene's germline CDR1 is NSHNY and CDR2 SYGAGN.

This clone was seen repeatedly, ten times or more. Gene names are the mouse ones. The read ends 4 residues shy of where the CDR3 ends; the end is completed using the germline J gene. The rearrangement links TRBV31 to TRBJ2-1; tentatively, D is TRBD2 (5 bases). Germline V gives CDR1 GKSSPN, CDR2 SITVG. This CDR3 comprises 15 residues. The V and J ends lost 0 bases and 0 bases respectively, with 9 bases between them. The DNA read from the CDR3 is TGTGCCTGGAGTCTATTTGGGGATAACTATGCT. Amino acids: CAWSLFGDNYA. The complete CDR3 sequence is CAWSLFGDNYAEQFF.

As regards this clone: Any gene name here is a mouse gene name. Coverage ceases 4 residues before the CDR3 finishes, and the germline J gene fills in the end. The chain carries TRBV31 and TRBJ2-1; a weak D match, TRBD2 (6 bases). V lost 3 bases and J lost 4, with 10 bases in between. The length of the CDR3 is 13 residues. The V gene's germline CDR1 is GKSSPN and CDR2 SITVG. CDR3 bases read: TGTGCCTGGAGCCCTGGGGTATATGCT. This codes for CAWSPGVYA. The entire CDR3 is CAWSPGVYAEQFF.

In this sample, this clone turned up a few times. Gene names refer to mouse genes. The CDR3 end lies 4 residues beyond the end of the read and is filled in from the germline J gene. The chain employs TRBV16 and TRBJ2-1; D perhaps matches TRBD1 (5 bases). The CDR3 has 14 residues. From germline, CDR1 is SGHSA and CDR2 FRNQAP. CDR3 bases read: TGTGCAAGCAGCTTAGGAGGGGAGGGGGCT. This translates into CASSLGGEGA. The whole CDR3 sequence is CASSLGGEGAEQFF.